A selection of T cell receptor beta chains follows, all from one sample in a study of Graves' ophthalmopathy and Graves' hyperthyroidism. In TCRdb, the multiplex PCR reads were re-called with MiXCR into one record per CDR3 protein. The sample includes hundreds of thousands of distinct CDR3 sequences, about 20% seen only once; the top ten take about 6.6%. Sequencing was performed on peripheral blood. These receptors all come from a young woman with stable Graves' hyperthyroidism. Some clones in this sample may be carry-over from other donors' samples. Both conserved end residues are part of each CDR3. A D gene is named only where the DNA matches it firmly. Rows may omit the clone size; those that give it use once, few, many or a size class.

CDR3 DNA: TGTGCCAGCAGTTCTCTGGGACAGGGTTTCTCTGGAAACACCATATATTTT; CDR3 protein: CASSSLGQGFSGNTIYF; D gene: TRBD1; clone size: -; J gene: TRBJ1-3; V gene: TRBV28
CDR3 DNA: TGTGCCAGCAGGGCAGGGCTCGGGCAGCCCCAGCATTTT; CDR3 protein: CASRAGLGQPQHF; D gene: -; clone size: many; J gene: TRBJ1-5; V gene: TRBV2
CDR3 DNA: TGTGCCAGCAGTAACTGGGCTGGCCCCGAGCAGTACTTC; CDR3 protein: CASSNWAGPEQYF; D gene: -; clone size: -; J gene: TRBJ2-7; V gene: TRBV28
CDR3 DNA: TGTGCCAGCAGCTTAGTTTGGGGCGAGCAGTACTTC; CDR3 protein: CASSLVWGEQYF; D gene: -; clone size: many; J gene: TRBJ2-7; V gene: TRBV7-8
CDR3 DNA: TGTGCCAGCAGCCCCCCGACAATGAACACTGAAGCTTTCTTT; CDR3 protein: CASSPPTMNTEAFF; D gene: -; clone size: many; J gene: TRBJ1-1; V gene: TRBV7-9
CDR3 DNA: TGTGCCAGTGACACGGGACTGCCTTTAGGTTCACCCCTCCACTTT; CDR3 protein: CASDTGLPLGSPLHF; D gene: -; clone size: -; J gene: TRBJ1-6; V gene: TRBV19
CDR3 DNA: TGTGCCAGCAGCTTAGCGGCCAGCACTCAAGAGACCCAGTACTTC; CDR3 protein: CASSLAASTQETQYF; D gene: -; clone size: many; J gene: TRBJ2-5; V gene: TRBV7-6
CDR3 DNA: TGTGCCAGTAGGCGACAATGGAATCAGCCCCAGCATTTT; CDR3 protein: CASRRQWNQPQHF; D gene: -; clone size: many; J gene: TRBJ1-5; V gene: TRBV2
CDR3 DNA: TGTGCCAGCAGTGAAGGGAGGGGCTACGAGCAGTACTTC; CDR3 protein: CASSEGRGYEQYF; D gene: TRBD2; clone size: many; J gene: TRBJ2-7; V gene: TRBV25-1
CDR3 DNA: TGTGCCAGCAGTATGACAGGCACTTCAAATGGCTACACCTTC; CDR3 protein: CASSMTGTSNGYTF; D gene: -; clone size: many; J gene: TRBJ1-2; V gene: TRBV6-1
CDR3 DNA: TGTGCCAGCAGTTTTCTTAGTCGCTATGGCTACACCTTC; CDR3 protein: CASSFLSRYGYTF; D gene: -; clone size: once; J gene: TRBJ1-2; V gene: TRBV28
CDR3 DNA: TGTGCCAGCTGCCGCCGCCCAGGGGGTTCCGTTTATGGCTACGCCTTC; CDR3 protein: CASCRRPGGSVYGYAF; D gene: TRBD1; clone size: many; J gene: TRBJ1-2; V gene: TRBV2
CDR3 DNA: TGCAGCGTTTTGGTTGAGAACACTGAAGCTTTCTTT; CDR3 protein: CSVLVENTEAFF; D gene: -; clone size: many; J gene: TRBJ1-1; V gene: TRBV29-1
CDR3 DNA: TGTGCCAGCAGTTTGCTTTCGAACACCGGGGAGCTGTTTTTT; CDR3 protein: CASSLLSNTGELFF; D gene: -; clone size: -; J gene: TRBJ2-2; V gene: TRBV27
CDR3 DNA: TGCAGTGCTAGAGATATCGGGGAGGGGATTTATGAGACCCAGTACTTC; CDR3 protein: CSARDIGEGIYETQYF; D gene: TRBD2; clone size: many; J gene: TRBJ2-5; V gene: TRBV20-1
CDR3 DNA: TGTGCCAGCAGCTTGGCGGACAGCGGCACTGAAGCTTTCTTT; CDR3 protein: CASSLADSGTEAFF; D gene: -; clone size: many; J gene: TRBJ1-1; V gene: TRBV7-9
CDR3 DNA: TGTGCCAGCAGCTCTAACGGGATCGGGAACACTGAAGCTTTCTTT; CDR3 protein: CASSSNGIGNTEAFF; D gene: -; clone size: -; J gene: TRBJ1-1; V gene: TRBV11-3
CDR3 DNA: TGCAGTGCTAAAGCGGGTAGTTTTAGACAGCCCCAGCATTTT; CDR3 protein: CSAKAGSFRQPQHF; D gene: -; clone size: many; J gene: TRBJ1-5; V gene: TRBV20-1
CDR3 DNA: TGTGCCAGTAGTATAAGAGGTGCCGAGGGCGGGGAGCTGTTTTTT; CDR3 protein: CASSIRGAEGGELFF; D gene: -; clone size: many; J gene: TRBJ2-2; V gene: TRBV19
CDR3 DNA: TGTGCCAGCTCACCACTGACGGGGTCCGAGCAGTACTTC; CDR3 protein: CASSPLTGSEQYF; D gene: -; clone size: many; J gene: TRBJ2-7; V gene: TRBV18
CDR3 DNA: TGTGCCAGCTCACCTCTGGACAGGGGAAGGCGTCAGCCCCAGCATTTT; CDR3 protein: CASSPLDRGRRQPQHF; D gene: TRBD1; clone size: many; J gene: TRBJ1-5; V gene: TRBV18
CDR3 DNA: TGTGCTAGTGGTTTGGTACGGGAATTCGATCAGCCCCAGCATTTT; CDR3 protein: CASGLVREFDQPQHF; D gene: -; clone size: many; J gene: TRBJ1-5; V gene: TRBV12-5
CDR3 DNA: TGTGCCAGCAGTTCTCGCGGGACTAGCGGGAATCGCCAAGAGACCCAGTACTTC; CDR3 protein: CASSSRGTSGNRQETQYF; D gene: TRBD2; clone size: few; J gene: TRBJ2-5; V gene: TRBV6-2/TRBV6-3
CDR3 DNA: TGCAGTGCTAGAGATCTAAAACTAGCGGGGGACTACGAGCAGTACTTC; CDR3 protein: CSARDLKLAGDYEQYF; D gene: TRBD2; clone size: -; J gene: TRBJ2-7; V gene: TRBV20-1
CDR3 DNA: TGTGCCAGCAGTGATCCGGCGGGGGCGATTGGCTACACCTTC; CDR3 protein: CASSDPAGAIGYTF; D gene: -; clone size: many; J gene: TRBJ1-2; V gene: TRBV25-1
CDR3 DNA: TGTGCCAGCAGCCCGACCTTTACTAACTATGGCTACACCTTC; CDR3 protein: CASSPTFTNYGYTF; D gene: -; clone size: few; J gene: TRBJ1-2; V gene: TRBV3-1
CDR3 DNA: TGTGCCAGCAGTGATAGGGACGGAAACTATGGCTACACCTTC; CDR3 protein: CASSDRDGNYGYTF; D gene: -; clone size: -; J gene: TRBJ1-2; V gene: TRBV28
CDR3 DNA: TGTGCCAGCAGTTTTGGGGGACAGTGGGTGAAGGAAGCTTTCTTT; CDR3 protein: CASSFGGQWVKEAFF; D gene: TRBD1; clone size: many; J gene: TRBJ1-1; V gene: TRBV28
CDR3 DNA: TGTGCCAGCAGTTTAAGGGACGGTCTAAATCAGCCCCAGCATTTT; CDR3 protein: CASSLRDGLNQPQHF; D gene: -; clone size: many; J gene: TRBJ1-5; V gene: TRBV12-3/TRBV12-4
CDR3 DNA: TGTGCCTGGAGTCCAGGGACAACTTCTGGAAACACCATATATTTT; CDR3 protein: CAWSPGTTSGNTIYF; D gene: -; clone size: many; J gene: TRBJ1-3; V gene: TRBV30
CDR3 DNA: TGTGCCAGCAGTTACTCCCGGGACAGGGGGCTTGGGGCCAACGTCCTGACTTTC; CDR3 protein: CASSYSRDRGLGANVLTF; D gene: TRBD1; clone size: -; J gene: TRBJ2-6; V gene: TRBV6-2/TRBV6-3
CDR3 DNA: TGCGCCAGCAGTGAGTCGAGGCCAGGGCCCGTCGGGACTGAAGCTTTCTTT; CDR3 protein: CASSESRPGPVGTEAFF; D gene: -; clone size: many; J gene: TRBJ1-1; V gene: TRBV10-1
CDR3 DNA: TGTGCCAGCAGGAAGCGGGAAAACACTGAAGCTTTCTTT; CDR3 protein: CASRKRENTEAFF; D gene: -; clone size: -; J gene: TRBJ1-1; V gene: TRBV12-3/TRBV12-4
CDR3 DNA: TGCAGTGCTAGAATTGGACAGGGGGCGTTCTACGAGCAGTACTTC; CDR3 protein: CSARIGQGAFYEQYF; D gene: TRBD1; clone size: -; J gene: TRBJ2-7; V gene: TRBV20-1
CDR3 DNA: TGTGCCTGGAGTACCCCCCGGGACAGGGGGAAAGAGACCCAGTACTTC; CDR3 protein: CAWSTPRDRGKETQYF; D gene: TRBD1; clone size: -; J gene: TRBJ2-5; V gene: TRBV30
CDR3 DNA: TGTGCCAGCAGCGGAAGGGGAGGTGCCGGGGAGCTGTTTTTT; CDR3 protein: CASSGRGGAGELFF; D gene: -; clone size: few; J gene: TRBJ2-2; V gene: TRBV7-2
CDR3 DNA: TGCAGCGTCGACAGGGACGACTATGGCTACACCTTC; CDR3 protein: CSVDRDDYGYTF; D gene: TRBD1; clone size: many; J gene: TRBJ1-2; V gene: TRBV29-1
CDR3 DNA: TGTGCCAGCAGCCAAGATAGGGCGGGAGAGTACGAGCAGTACTTC; CDR3 protein: CASSQDRAGEYEQYF; D gene: TRBD2; clone size: many; J gene: TRBJ2-7; V gene: TRBV4-2
CDR3 DNA: TGTGCCAGCAGTCCCCCACAGGCCGGGCCCATGAACACTGAAGCTTTCTTT; CDR3 protein: CASSPPQAGPMNTEAFF; D gene: -; clone size: -; J gene: TRBJ1-1; V gene: TRBV12-3/TRBV12-4
CDR3 DNA: TGTGCCAGCAGTGGCCCCGGCGGGACGCAAGAGACCCAGTACTTC; CDR3 protein: CASSGPGGTQETQYF; D gene: -; clone size: many; J gene: TRBJ2-5; V gene: TRBV2
CDR3 DNA: TGTGCCAGTAGGGGGGCCGCGGGGTATGGCTACACCTTC; CDR3 protein: CASRGAAGYGYTF; D gene: -; clone size: -; J gene: TRBJ1-2; V gene: TRBV19
CDR3 DNA: TGTGCCAGCCTAGCGAGGGCTTGGACAGATACGCAGTATTTT; CDR3 protein: CASLARAWTDTQYF; D gene: -; clone size: -; J gene: TRBJ2-3; V gene: TRBV7-9
CDR3 DNA: TGTGCCAGCAGTTACTCTCTACTGGGCCGAACCACTGAAGCTTTCTTT; CDR3 protein: CASSYSLLGRTTEAFF; D gene: -; clone size: many; J gene: TRBJ1-1; V gene: TRBV6-5
CDR3 DNA: TGTGCCAGCAGCCAAGATATAAGGCAGCCCCAGCATTTT; CDR3 protein: CASSQDIRQPQHF; D gene: -; clone size: many; J gene: TRBJ1-5; V gene: TRBV3-1
CDR3 DNA: TGCAGTGCGACCGTAGGGAATAGCGGAGACCAAGAGACCCAGTACTTC; CDR3 protein: CSATVGNSGDQETQYF; D gene: -; clone size: many; J gene: TRBJ2-5; V gene: TRBV20-1
CDR3 DNA: TGTGCCAGCAGTCCTGCCCTCAGGGAAGGCTACACCTTC; CDR3 protein: CASSPALREGYTF; D gene: -; clone size: many; J gene: TRBJ1-2; V gene: TRBV27